The 26 T cell receptor beta chains below come from one sample, sequenced in a study of technical replicates of blood from several donors. Sequenced by immunoSEQ multiplex PCR; TCRdb stores in-frame clones only, minus some. The sample contains about 71,000 clones, roughly 96% of which appear only once. The sample taken for sequencing was T cells isolated from PBMCs. Receptors were obtained from a human donor in good health.

The chain employs TRBV5-6 and TRBJ2-1; weak D call: TRBD1 (5 bases). Germline CDR1 is SGHDT and CDR2 is YYEEEE. V was trimmed by 0 bases and J by 4 bases, leaving 11 bases between them. The CDR3 loop spans 15 amino acids. The CDR3 here is CASSLDRGHYNEQFF. The DNA for the CDR3 is TGTGCCAGCAGCTTGGATAGGGGCCATTACAATGAGCAGTTCTTC.

The rearrangement links TRBV29-1 to TRBJ1-1; 7 bases agree with TRBD1. J was trimmed by 3 bases and V by 5 bases; bases with no gene match: 12. CDR1 is SQVTM, CDR2 ANQGSEA, per germline. The CDR3 length is 15 residues. The CDR3 is CSVPRAGQLDTEAFF. DNA for the CDR3: TGCAGCGTTCCTAGGGCGGGACAGCTAGACACTGAAGCTTTCTTT.

The chain uses TRBV7-2 and TRBJ1-2; TRBD1 might be the D (5 bases). V lost 5 bases and J lost 3, with 13 bases in between. This CDR3 contains 14 residues. CDR1 and CDR2 from the germline V gene are SGHTA and FQGNSA. In DNA, the CDR3 is TGTGCCAGCAGCCCCCCCGCAGGGTACTATGGCTACACCTTC. It translates to CASSPPAGYYGYTF.

V and J are TRBV6-5 and TRBJ1-2, with 7 bases aligning to TRBD1. The trim removed 0 bases at V and 2 bases at J, leaving 3 bases unmatched. CDR1 is MNHEY, CDR2 SVGAGI, per germline. The CDR3 is 15 amino acids. The CDR3, as DNA: TGTGCCAGCAGTTACTCGCTAGGGGGCAACTATGGCTACACCTTC. This codes for CASSYSLGGNYGYTF.

The chain combines TRBV7-9 with TRBJ1-1; D gene ambiguous. The CDR3 has 11 amino acids. The germline V gene encodes CDR1 SEHNR and CDR2 FQNEAQ (reference sequence). V gave up 7 bases and J gave up 4 bases, with 7 bases separating them. CDR3 coding DNA: TGTGCCAGCACCTTCGGCACTGAAGCTTTCTTT. Residues: CASTFGTEAFF.

The chain couples TRBV27 to TRBJ2-3, with 8 bases fitting TRBD2. CDR3 length equals 14 residues. V shed 5 bases and J 2 bases; nucleotides not matched to a gene: 3. Germline values: CDR1 MNHEY, CDR2 SMNVEV (reference sequence). The CDR3 region has the DNA TGTGCCAGCAGTCTAGCGGGTCTCACAGATACGCAGTATTTT. Translated: CASSLAGLTDTQYF.

This clone was observed a single time. The chain's CDR3 is CASSEYGGPRQFF. As DNA, the CDR3 is TGTGCCAGCAGTGAATACGGGGGGCCTAGGCAGTTCTTC. This chain uses TRBV25-1 with TRBJ2-1; possible D gene TRBD2, 7 bases. Trimming pared 0 bases from V and 12 bases from J, leaving 12 bases between. The CDR3 loop spans 13 amino acids. The germline gives CDR1 MGHDK, CDR2 SYGVNS.

This clone was found once. The CDR3 spells CASSSPGRQYF. Here the CDR3 DNA reads TGTGCCAGCAGTTCGCCGGGGAGGCAGTACTTC. V is TRBV6-5 and J is TRBJ2-7, with D possibly TRBD2 on 5 matching bases. CDR3 length equals 11 residues. The V end was cut by 4 bases, the J end by 9 bases, with 10 bases between. The germline CDR1 and CDR2 sequences are MNHEY and SVGAGI.

This rearrangement joins TRBV4-1 to TRBJ2-7; D remains unclear. CDR1 MGHRA and CDR2 YSYEKL come from the germline V gene. V lost 3 bases, J lost 6 bases, and 18 bases lay in between. This CDR3 spans 15 amino acids. CDR3 sequence reads: CASSQRGDPRLEQYF. Written as DNA, the CDR3 is TGCGCCAGCAGCCAGAGAGGAGACCCCCGCCTCGAGCAGTACTTC.

V gene TRBV6-1 combines with J gene TRBJ2-7; TRBD1 matches 7 bases. Losses at the gene ends were 1 base for V and 5 bases for J; bases not matched to a gene: 2. CDR1 MNHNS and CDR2 SASEGT come from the germline V gene. This CDR3 has 13 residues. The CDR3 DNA reads TGTGCCAGCAGTGAAGGACAGGGAAACGAGCAGTACTTC. This gives the protein CASSEGQGNEQYF.

This chain joins TRBV10-2 and TRBJ1-3; D remains unclear. The CDR3 consists of 13 residues. Trimming took 6 bases from V and 0 from J, leaving 6 bases between them. CDR1 WSHSY and CDR2 SAAADI come from the germline V gene. The CDR3 loop reads CASRQNSGNTIYF. Written as DNA, the CDR3 is TGCGCCAGCAGACAGAACTCTGGAAACACCATATATTTT.

For the CDR3, the DNA is TGCGCCAGCAGCTTAGAGGGGAACACTGAAGCTTTCTTT. This encodes CASSLEGNTEAFF. The J gene is TRBJ1-1, the V gene TRBV5-1; unclear D gene. V was pared by 2 bases and J by 1 base, with 6 bases between. There are 13 residues in the CDR3. Germline CDR1 and CDR2: SGHRS and YFSETQ.

The V call is TRBV6-5, the J call TRBJ2-5, with D maybe TRBD2 (6 bases). The CDR3 runs to 14 residues. The germline CDR1 and CDR2 sequences are MNHEY and SVGAGI. The V and J ends lost 4 bases and 5 bases respectively, with 14 bases between them. CDR3 nucleotides: TGTGCCAGCAGTTCCGGTTACGGGAGCGAGACCCAGTACTTC. Translating it yields CASSSGYGSETQYF.

This clone was recorded only once. The chain links TRBV6-1 to TRBJ2-3; 9 nucleotides agree with TRBD1. V lost 4 bases and J lost 0; bases outside the gene matches: 11. Per germline, CDR1 MNHNS and CDR2 SASEGT. The length of the CDR3 is 18 residues. This chain's CDR3 is CASSAGTGRDTSTDTQYF. Here the CDR3 DNA reads TGTGCCAGCAGTGCTGGGACAGGGCGGGATACTAGCACAGATACGCAGTATTTT.

The CDR3 region is CASSRQGARYTF. The CDR3 DNA follows: TGTGCCAGCAGTCGACAGGGGGCAAGATACACCTTC. The chain has TRBV6-5 and TRBJ1-2; 10 bases are a match to TRBD1. Trimming took 5 bases from V and 11 from J; bases not matched to a gene: 5. This CDR3 is built from 12 residues. Per germline, CDR1 MNHEY and CDR2 SVGAGI.

This chain connects TRBV6-5 to TRBJ2-7, with 7 bases matching TRBD1. The germline gives CDR1 MNHEY, CDR2 SVGAGI. The CDR3 is 14 residues long. The trim removed 0 bases at V and 7 bases at J, leaving 6 bases unmatched. The CDR3 here is CASSYSGGTREQYF. Written as DNA, the CDR3 is TGTGCCAGCAGTTACTCAGGGGGCACCAGGGAGCAGTACTTC.

The chain carries TRBV4-1 and TRBJ2-4; TRBD2 is a possible D gene (5 bases). This CDR3 has 16 residues. V was cut by 4 bases and J by 3 bases, with 16 bases left in between. The V gene's germline CDR1 is MGHRA and CDR2 YSYEKL. CDR3 in DNA: TGCGCCAGCAGCCCCAATGAGGGATTGGGCAAAAACATTCAGTACTTC. This translates into CASSPNEGLGKNIQYF.

This chain joins TRBV28 and TRBJ2-7, with 11 bases identical to TRBD1. CDR1 MDHEN and CDR2 SYDVKM come from the germline V gene. V shed 2 bases and J 1 base; nucleotides not matched to a gene: 1. The CDR3 contains 15 residues. The CDR3 bases are TGTGCCAGCAGTTTAGGGACAGGGGGGTCCTACGAGCAGTACTTC. Encoded protein: CASSLGTGGSYEQYF.

CDR3 region: CASSMAAEVTGELFF. In DNA form, the CDR3 reads TGTGCCAGTAGTATGGCGGCCGAAGTCACCGGGGAGCTGTTTTTT. The chain recombines TRBV19 with TRBJ2-2; D unresolved. The length of the CDR3 is 15 residues. V was pared by 3 bases and J by 4 bases, with 12 bases between. Germline CDR1 and CDR2: LNHDA and SQIVND (reference sequence).

This chain connects TRBV29-1 to TRBJ1-2; D unresolved. This CDR3 has 11 residues. V was clipped by 8 bases and J by 5 bases, with 12 bases between them. Germline CDR1 reads SQVTM; CDR2 reads ANQGSEA. The CDR3 protein is CSLAEGYGYTF. The CDR3 DNA sequence: TGCAGCCTGGCGGAGGGTTATGGCTACACCTTC.

The rearrangement links TRBV18 to TRBJ1-4; 8 bases align to TRBD1. V dropped 6 bases and J dropped 8; count of bases not matched to a gene: 8. The CDR3 covers 14 residues. From germline, CDR1 is KGHSH and CDR2 LQKENI. In nucleotides, the CDR3 is TGTGCCAGCTCGCCCGGGACAGGAGTAGAAAAACTGTTTTTT. Protein product: CASSPGTGVEKLFF.

The chain employs TRBV6-1 and TRBJ1-4; the D is unclear. CDR3 length: 15 amino acids. Trimming removed 3 bases at V and 7 bases at J, with 15 bases between. Germline lookup yields CDR1 MNHNS and CDR2 SASEGT. The CDR3 DNA sequence: TGTGCCAGCAGTGACACACGGCTGCCGGGTGAAAAACTGTTTTTT. Translated: CASSDTRLPGEKLFF.

This chain links TRBV11-1 with TRBJ1-1, with TRBD1 identical over 7 bases. The CDR3 is 12 amino acids. V lost 4 bases and J lost 6; bases outside the gene matches: 2. The V gene's germline CDR1 is SGHAT and CDR2 FQDESV (reference sequence). This chain's CDR3 is CASSSRGAEAFF. The CDR3 DNA sequence: TGTGCCAGCAGCTCCAGGGGGGCTGAAGCTTTCTTT. Full variable domain (missing parts from reference TRBV11-1 and TRBJ1-1): EAEVAQSPRYKITEKSQAVAFWCDPISGHATLYWYRQILGQGPELLVQFQDESVVDDSQLPKDRFSAERLKGVDSTLKIQPAELGDSAMYLCASSSRGAEAFFGQGTRLTVV.

CDR3 residues: CASSLRNPVGGETQYF. CDR3 sequence (DNA): TGTGCCAGCAGCTTGCGGAACCCCGTCGGAGGGGAGACCCAGTACTTC. This chain connects TRBV5-4 to TRBJ2-5; D is possibly TRBD2 (6 bases). Germline CDR1 and CDR2: SGHNT and YYREEE (reference sequence). V lost 1 base and J 5 bases, leaving 18 bases between the germline ends. The CDR3 loop spans 16 amino acids.

The chain recombines TRBV7-9 with TRBJ1-5; 11 positions match TRBD1. This CDR3 spans 15 amino acids. CDR1 is SEHNR, CDR2 FQNEAQ, per germline (reference sequence). V was pared by 1 base and J by 7 bases, with 3 bases of the junction left unmatched. The DNA for the CDR3 is TGTGCCAGCAGCTTAGGGACAGGGGGCGACCAGCCCCAGCATTTT. Translation gives CASSLGTGGDQPQHF.

The rearrangement uses TRBV5-4 and TRBJ2-5, with TRBD1 matching over 7 bases. The CDR3 covers 14 residues. From germline, CDR1 is SGHNT and CDR2 YYREEE (reference sequence). V shed 5 bases and J 1 base; nucleotides not matched to a gene: 5. This CDR3 is CASSYDRVQETQYF. CDR3 sequence (DNA): TGTGCCAGCAGTTATGACAGGGTCCAAGAGACCCAGTACTTC.